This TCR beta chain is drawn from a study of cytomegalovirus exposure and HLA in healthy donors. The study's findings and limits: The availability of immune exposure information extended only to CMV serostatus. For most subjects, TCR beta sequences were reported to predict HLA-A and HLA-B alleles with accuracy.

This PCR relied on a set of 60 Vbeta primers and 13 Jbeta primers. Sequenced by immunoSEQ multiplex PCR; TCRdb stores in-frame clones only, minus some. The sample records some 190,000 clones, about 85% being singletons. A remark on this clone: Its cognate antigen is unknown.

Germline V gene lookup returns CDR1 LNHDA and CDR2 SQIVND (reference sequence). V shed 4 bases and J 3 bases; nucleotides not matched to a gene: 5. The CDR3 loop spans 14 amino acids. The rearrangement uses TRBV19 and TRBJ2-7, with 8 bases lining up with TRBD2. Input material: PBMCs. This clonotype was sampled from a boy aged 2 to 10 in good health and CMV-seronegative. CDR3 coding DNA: TGTGCCAGTAGTACCCGTGCGGGAGGCTACGAGCAGTACTTC. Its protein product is CASSTRAGGYEQYF.